The clone carrying this T cell receptor (beta chain) has only one observation. The germline gives CDR1 MNHNY, CDR2 SVGAGI (reference sequence). With 7 bases removed from V and 10 bases from J, the gap between germline ends came to 8 bases. The CDR3 is 10 residues long. This sample is drawn from a study of blood T cells in healthy people across ages. With a J-beta primer mix and a sample-barcoded 5' primer, a second PCR ran about 7 to 12 cycles. TCRdb reprocessed the 5' RACE reads with MiXCR, giving one entry per CDR3 protein. The repertoire holds about 1.4 million distinct CDR3 sequences, with roughly 64% as singletons.

The sample consisted of blood. The clonotype originates from a young man in good health. The chain uses TRBV6-6 and TRBJ2-1; perhaps TRBD1 as D (5 bases). In DNA, the CDR3 is TGTGCCAGCAACCAGGGAGAGCAGTTCTTC. It specifies CASNQGEQFF.